This is a list of T cell receptor beta chains from one sample in a study of blood T cell repertoires in COVID-19. Method: immunoSEQ multiplex PCR; TCRdb's copy keeps in-frame clones and lacks some. The sample lists roughly 84,000 clones; around 85% were seen once. Sequencing was done on a sample of peripheral blood. The receptors here all came from a man at least 80 years old with active or convalescent COVID-19. CDR3s include the opening cysteine and the closing phenylalanine or tryptophan. The D gene is left open where the match is weak. Expanded clones get a size class; other rows say once, few or many, or leave the size out.

TRBJ2-6 | NA | TRBV28 | NA | 14 | TGTGCCAGCAGTAAGCGACCTGGGGCCAACGTCCTGACTTTC | CASSKRPGANVLTF
TRBJ2-1 | NA | TRBV3-1/TRBV3-2 | TRBD2 | 15 | TGTGCCAGCAGCTTAGCGGGAGAGACCCCACATGAGCAGTTCTTC | CASSLAGETPHEQFF
TRBJ1-3 | NA | TRBV5-6 | NA | 14 | TGTGCCAGCAGCCGAGACAGGACTGGAAACACCATATATTTT | CASSRDRTGNTIYF
TRBJ2-6 | once | TRBV5-4 | TRBD1 | 16 | TGTGCCAGCAGCCCGGGACAGGGGACTGGGGCCAACGTCCTGACTTTC | CASSPGQGTGANVLTF
TRBJ2-5 | NA | TRBV6-5 | TRBD1 | 13 | TGTGCCAATGGACAGGGGGCATTTGAGACCCAGTACTTC | CANGQGAFETQYF
TRBJ1-5 | many | TRBV11-1 | TRBD1 | 13 | TGTGCCAGCAGCATCAGACAGGGCCAGCCCCAGCATTTT | CASSIRQGQPQHF
TRBJ2-2 | NA | TRBV2 | NA | 14 | TGTGCCAGCACCCCGAGACTGAACGTCGGGGAGCTGTTTTTT | CASTPRLNVGELFF
TRBJ1-2 | NA | TRBV29-1 | NA | 13 | TGCAGCGGCGATGACTCCCCGCGCGGTGGCTACACCTTC | CSGDDSPRGGYTF
TRBJ2-3 | NA | TRBV7-2 | TRBD2 | 19 | TGTGCCAGCAGCTTATTGGCGGGAGGGGGGTTCAAACTGGCAGATACGCAGTATTTT | CASSLLAGGGFKLADTQYF
TRBJ1-1 | NA | TRBV6-5 | TRBD1 | 16 | TGTGCCAGCAGTTCCCAACCTCCCCGGACAGGGGGTGAAGCTTTCTTT | CASSSQPPRTGGEAFF
TRBJ1-5 | NA | TRBV19 | TRBD1 | 15 | TGTGCCAGTAGTAGTGGATGGGCAGGGGGTTCTTTCCAGCATTTT | CASSSGWAGGSFQHF
TRBJ1-3 | NA | TRBV10-3 | TRBD1 | 12 | TGTGCCACCGCGGACAGGGTGAACACCATATATTTT | CATADRVNTIYF
TRBJ2-6 | NA | TRBV7-3 | NA | 17 | TGTGCCAGCAGCTTATTCGGGGGAGGCTCTGGGGCCAACGTCCTGACTTTC | CASSLFGGGSGANVLTF
TRBJ2-2 | NA | TRBV19 | NA | 17 | TGTGCCAGTAGTTCTCCCAGGAGGGGCTTGAGCACCGGGGAGCTGTTTTTT | CASSSPRRGLSTGELFF
TRBJ2-3 | once | TRBV10-3 | NA | 14 | TGTGCCATCAGTCTAACCTCTGTTGATGATACGCAGTATTTT | CAISLTSVDDTQYF
TRBJ1-2 | NA | TRBV28 | NA | 11 | TGTGCCAGCAGTTCCACGGATGGCTACACCTTC | CASSSTDGYTF
TRBJ1-6 | once | TRBV6-5 | TRBD1 | 15 | TGTGCCAGCAGGACAGGGCCCGCGGGTAATTCACCCCTCCACTTT | CASRTGPAGNSPLHF
TRBJ1-2 | few | TRBV5-4 | TRBD1 | 13 | TGTGCCAGCAGCGGGGACAGGGTCTATGGCTACACCTTC | CASSGDRVYGYTF
TRBJ1-2 | few | TRBV5-1 | NA | 15 | TGCGCCAGCAGCCCTGCTAGGACTGAAGTCTATGGCTACACCTTC | CASSPARTEVYGYTF
TRBJ2-3 | NA | TRBV7-2 | NA | 14 | TGTGCCAGCAGCTTAGACAGGGATACAGATACGCAGTATTTT | CASSLDRDTDTQYF
TRBJ1-1 | NA | TRBV11-2 | NA | 13 | TGTGCCAGCAGCTTAGAACGGGGGGCAGAAGCTTTCTTT | CASSLERGAEAFF
TRBJ2-1 | NA | TRBV11-3 | TRBD2 | 18 | TGTGCCAGCAGCTTAGAGGGACTAGCCGATAGCTCCTACAATGAGCAGTTCTTC | CASSLEGLADSSYNEQFF
TRBJ2-3 | NA | TRBV19 | NA | 16 | TGTGCCAGTAGCCCCAGGGTCGCAACCAGCACAGATACGCAGTATTTT | CASSPRVATSTDTQYF
TRBJ2-3 | NA | TRBV7-9 | NA | 16 | TGTGCCAGCAGCTTAGCAGGACAGCGACGCACAGATACGCAGTATTTT | CASSLAGQRRTDTQYF
TRBJ2-3 | NA | TRBV5-1 | NA | 16 | TGCGCCAGCAGCTTGCAAGGGGAAGCGGGCACACATACGCAGTATTTT | CASSLQGEAGTHTQYF
TRBJ1-1 | NA | TRBV20-1 | NA | 10 | TGCAGTGCCACACAACATCAAGCTTTCTTT | CSATQHQAFF
TRBJ1-5 | once | TRBV30 | NA | 14 | TGTGCCTGGAGTGTACAAGTGAGCAATCAGCCCCAGCATTTT | CAWSVQVSNQPQHF
TRBJ1-2 | NA | TRBV28 | NA | 14 | TGTGCCAGCAGTTTAAACGCAGGGCGAGATGGCTACACCTTC | CASSLNAGRDGYTF
TRBJ1-5 | once | TRBV24-1 | NA | 15 | TGTGCCACCAGTGATTCCAACAGGTACAATCAGCCCCAGCATTTT | CATSDSNRYNQPQHF
TRBJ1-1 | NA | TRBV11-1 | TRBD1 | 13 | TGTGCCAGCAGCGGGACAGGGGCCACTGAAGCTTTCTTT | CASSGTGATEAFF
TRBJ1-6 | NA | TRBV5-4 | NA | 14 | TGTGCCAGCAGCAGGACAGCCCATAATTCACCCCTCCACTTT | CASSRTAHNSPLHF
TRBJ2-1 | NA | TRBV12-5 | TRBD1 | 17 | TGTGCTAGTGGTCCCCCCCTGACAGGGGGCTCCTACAATGAGCAGTTCTTC | CASGPPLTGGSYNEQFF
TRBJ2-2 | NA | TRBV9 | NA | 14 | TGTGCCAGCAGCGTAGAGCTTTACACCGGGGAGCTGTTTTTT | CASSVELYTGELFF
TRBJ2-1 | NA | TRBV10-1 | TRBD2 | 16 | TGCGCCAGCAGTGGAGGAGATCGGGGGGTAAACAATGAGCAGTTCTTC | CASSGGDRGVNNEQFF
TRBJ2-5 | NA | TRBV4-1 | NA | 13 | TGCGCCAGCAGCCAACCGGGACAAGAGACCCAGTACTTC | CASSQPGQETQYF
TRBJ1-3 | NA | TRBV27 | NA | 16 | TGTGCCAGCAGTACCATCCCATTAGGCCCCAGGAACACCATATATTTT | CASSTIPLGPRNTIYF
TRBJ1-2 | few | TRBV11-2 | NA | 12 | TGTGCCAGCAGCAGACAGGAGTATGGCTACACCTTC | CASSRQEYGYTF
TRBJ2-2 | NA | TRBV24-1 | NA | 17 | TGTGCCACCAGTGATCCGATGGGGGGGGCCTATGCCGGGGAGCTGTTTTTT | CATSDPMGGAYAGELFF
TRBJ2-3 | NA | TRBV13 | TRBD1 | 13 | TGTGCCAGCAGCTTAACAGGGGCAGATACGCAGTATTTT | CASSLTGADTQYF
TRBJ2-5 | NA | TRBV10-1 | TRBD2 | 15 | TGCGCCAGCAGTGAGGGCGCGGGGGATCCGGAGACCCAGTACTTC | CASSEGAGDPETQYF
TRBJ1-6 | few | TRBV6-2/TRBV6-3 | TRBD1 | 14 | TGTGCCAGCAGCCGGGGACAGACCACTTCACCCCTCCACTTT | CASSRGQTTSPLHF
TRBJ1-3 | NA | TRBV2 | NA | 15 | TGTGCCAGCAGTGTAAAGCGGCACTCTGGAAACACCATATATTTT | CASSVKRHSGNTIYF
TRBJ1-4 | NA | TRBV19 | NA | 15 | TGTGCCAGTAGTGAGAAAGGGGTTTCGGCTGAAAAACTGTTTTTT | CASSEKGVSAEKLFF
TRBJ1-5 | NA | TRBV9 | TRBD1 | 15 | TGTGCCAGCCCCTGGGACAGGGGGCGGGAGCAGCCCCAGCATTTT | CASPWDRGREQPQHF
TRBJ1-1 | once | TRBV5-1 | NA | 14 | TGCGCCAGCAGAGCCGACAGCTTTCTCACTGAAGCTTTCTTT | CASRADSFLTEAFF
TRBJ2-5 | few | TRBV5-1 | NA | 12 | TGCGCCAGCAGCTTGGGGTTGGCGACCCAGTACTTC | CASSLGLATQYF